This TCR beta chain was found in a study of cytomegalovirus exposure and HLA in healthy donors. PCR employed 60 Vbeta and 13 Jbeta primers. As handled by the study authors: Approximately 79 million unique TCR beta chains, about 10 million of them shared, were counted by a later analysis. Sequencing was performed with immunoSEQ multiplex PCR; in TCRdb, only in-frame clones are kept and a portion is missing. For V, J and clone size, that table is used; D and trimming come from the DNA. The table includes about 140,000 clones, 65% to 85% detected once. Germline lookup yields CDR1 LNHDA and CDR2 SQIVND (reference sequence). CDR3 size: 14 residues. Trimming shortened V by 2 bases and J by 4 bases, and 11 bases separated the two germline ends. Study-level points and caveats: Common viral pathogens were later found to be apparently linked to several of the most significant clusters.

Comments on this clone: What it recognizes is unknown.

The clonotype originates from a young man in good health and CMV-seronegative. Sample: PBMCs. J is TRBJ1-2 and V is TRBV19, with D possibly matching TRBD1 (5 bases). The CDR3, as DNA: TGTGCCAGTAGTATAATGCAGGGCGTCTATGGCTACACCTTC. Amino acids: CASSIMQGVYGYTF.